This passage covers 29 T cell receptor beta chains from one sample sequenced in a study of blood T cell repertoires in COVID-19. Using immunoSEQ multiplex PCR, the repertoire was profiled, and TCRdb retains in-frame clones only, with some absent. The sample contains 150,000 or so clones, about four fifths of which appear only once. The sample comprised peripheral blood. The receptors were gathered from a woman aged 70-85 years with COVID-19, enrolled during active disease.

The chain is built from TRBV5-6 and TRBJ2-7, with 7 bases lining up with TRBD1. The CDR3 has 14 residues. The germline V gene has CDR1 SGHDT and CDR2 YYEEEE. Losses at the gene ends were 1 base for V and 5 bases for J; bases not matched to a gene: 6. CDR3 in amino acids: CASSLTGVEDEQYF. As DNA, the CDR3 is TGTGCCAGCAGCTTGACAGGGGTAGAGGACGAGCAGTACTTC.

The chain is built from TRBV20-1 and TRBJ1-1; perhaps TRBD1 as D (5 bases). Germline V gives CDR1 DFQATT, CDR2 SNEGSKA (reference sequence). CDR3 length equals 13 residues. The V and J ends lost 3 bases and 1 base respectively, with 9 bases between them. The CDR3: CSASSGANTEAFF. The CDR3 coding sequence is TGCAGTGCTAGTTCTGGGGCGAACACTGAAGCTTTCTTT.

The genes are TRBV11-3 and TRBJ1-1; D call uncertain. Germline V lookup: CDR1 SGHNT, CDR2 YENEEA. The CDR3 length is 13 residues. The germline V and J ends were trimmed by 3 bases and 4 bases, with 9 bases remaining between them. The CDR3 protein is CASSFTLATEAFF. The CDR3 bases are TGTGCCAGCAGCTTTACTCTAGCCACTGAAGCTTTCTTT.

Only a few counts were recorded for this clone. This chain connects TRBV7-2 to TRBJ1-2; 9 nucleotides line up with TRBD1. Germline lookup yields CDR1 SGHTA and CDR2 FQGNSA. This CDR3 is 16 amino acids long. V trimming: 6 bases; J trimming: 0 bases; junction bases outside the gene matches: 8. The chain's CDR3 is CASRPEGDRANYGYTF. The CDR3 DNA sequence: TGTGCCAGCAGGCCGGAGGGGGACAGGGCTAACTATGGCTACACCTTC. Supplemented by reference TRBV7-2 and TRBJ1-2, the full variable domain reads GAGVSQSPSNKVTEKGKDVELRCDPISGHTALYWYRQSLGQGLEFLIYFQGNSAPDKSGLPSDRFSAERTGGSVSTLTIQRTQQEDSAVYLCASRPEGDRANYGYTFGSGTRLTVV.

This clone occurred once. The CDR3, as DNA: TGTGCCAGTAGGGTCGAGGGCAGGCATCAGCCCCAGCATTTT. Protein sequence: CASRVEGRHQPQHF. The V gene is TRBV19, the J gene TRBJ1-5; D is unresolved. Germline values: CDR1 LNHDA, CDR2 SQIVND (reference sequence). The CDR3 consists of 14 residues. V was clipped by 6 bases and J by 5 bases, with 14 bases between them.

The genes are TRBV11-2 and TRBJ1-4; no clear D. CDR3 length equals 13 residues. Germline CDR1 and CDR2: SGHAT and FQNNGV. V was clipped by 10 bases and J by 5 bases, with 14 bases between them. CDR3 coding DNA: TGTGCCATAGAGCGAATCCCAAATGAAAAACTGTTTTTT. It codes for CAIERIPNEKLFF.

The chain couples TRBV5-1 to TRBJ2-4; 7 bases align to TRBD1. CDR1 SGHRS and CDR2 YFSETQ come from the germline V gene. The V gene end was trimmed by 4 bases and the J gene end by 10 bases; junction bases not matched to a gene: 11. The CDR3 is 14 amino acids. CDR3 region: CASSPGTVPPIQYF. The CDR3 DNA reads TGCGCCAGCAGCCCGGGGACAGTCCCACCTATTCAGTACTTC.

The V gene is TRBV9, the J gene TRBJ1-1; the D gene is possibly TRBD1 (5 bases). V lost 7 bases to trimming and J lost 8 bases, with 12 bases between them. The CDR3 covers 11 residues. The germline CDR1 and CDR2 sequences are SGDLS and YYNGEE. Written as DNA, the CDR3 is TGTGCCAGCGGAGGGGCAGGGGAAGCTTTCTTT. Residues: CASGGAGEAFF.

This chain uses TRBV6-5 with TRBJ1-2, with 11 bases lining up with TRBD1. The CDR3 runs to 12 residues. Germline CDR1 MNHEY, CDR2 SVGAGI. Trimming at V came to 10 bases and at J to 7 bases, leaving 5 bases not matched to a gene. The CDR3 reads CATGQGAGGYTF. CDR3 DNA: TGTGCCACCGGACAGGGGGCTGGTGGCTACACCTTC.

The rearrangement joins TRBV6-6 to TRBJ1-6, with 10 bases fitting TRBD1. Germline values: CDR1 MNHNY, CDR2 SVGAGI (reference sequence). The CDR3 runs 16 residues. The V gene end was trimmed by 4 bases and the J gene end by 8 bases; junction bases not matched to a gene: 8. CDR3 in amino acids: CASSWDRGRWDSPLHF. The CDR3 bases are TGTGCCAGCAGTTGGGACAGGGGAAGGTGGGATTCACCCCTCCACTTT.

This CDR3 reads CASRGQGGGSPLHF. CDR3 nucleotides: TGTGCCAGCAGAGGACAGGGCGGTGGGTCACCCCTCCACTTT. V is TRBV6-5 and J is TRBJ1-6; 8 nucleotides align to TRBD1. Germline V CDR1 and CDR2: MNHEY, SVGAGI. This CDR3 is 14 amino acids long. The V segment lost 6 bases and the J segment 10 bases; nucleotides outside the gene matches: 8.

V usage is TRBV29-1 and J usage is TRBJ1-1, with unresolved D. This CDR3 has 13 residues. V was shortened by 4 bases and J by 0 bases, with 9 bases between the two germline ends. Germline V gene sequence: CDR1 SQVTM, CDR2 ANQGSEA. CDR3 in amino acids: CSVGSELNTEAFF. DNA of the CDR3: TGCAGCGTTGGTTCGGAGTTGAACACTGAAGCTTTCTTT.

V and J are TRBV6-5 and TRBJ2-3; D gene uncertain. The CDR3 is 14 residues long. V dropped 2 bases and J dropped 0 bases, with 6 bases sitting between them. The germline gives CDR1 MNHEY, CDR2 SVGAGI. The CDR3 spells CASSYVGSTDTQYF. DNA of the CDR3: TGTGCCAGCAGTTACGTCGGTAGCACAGATACGCAGTATTTT.

The V gene is TRBV6-5, the J gene TRBJ2-2, with D maybe TRBD2 (5 bases). V dropped 2 bases and J dropped 0 bases, with 7 bases sitting between them. The CDR3 extends over 15 amino acids. Germline CDR1 MNHEY, CDR2 SVGAGI. The chain's CDR3 is CASSYAGANTGELFF. DNA of the CDR3: TGTGCCAGCAGTTACGCGGGTGCGAACACCGGGGAGCTGTTTTTT.

This chain connects TRBV5-4 to TRBJ1-1; 8 bases align to TRBD1. Trimming at V came to 4 bases and at J to 1 base, leaving 12 bases not matched to a gene. Germline V lookup: CDR1 SGHNT, CDR2 YYREEE (reference sequence). The CDR3 sequence is 17 residues long. This CDR3 reads CASSAGGGKFGNTEAFF. The CDR3 DNA reads TGTGCCAGCAGCGCAGGGGGCGGGAAATTCGGGAACACTGAAGCTTTCTTT.

The chain employs TRBV6-2 or TRBV6-3 and TRBJ2-7; 7 nucleotides align to TRBD2. This CDR3 is 12 amino acids long. The germline CDR1 and CDR2 sequences are MNHEY and SVGEGT. Unmatched junction bases numbered 3, after V lost 4 bases and J lost 6 bases. CDR3 sequence: CASSWGGGEQYF. For the CDR3, the DNA is TGTGCCAGCAGTTGGGGGGGAGGCGAGCAGTACTTC.

The J gene is TRBJ1-6, the V gene TRBV5-4, with 7 positions matching TRBD1. V lost 3 bases, J lost 6 bases, and 6 bases stayed unmatched. Germline V lookup: CDR1 SGHNT, CDR2 YYREEE (reference sequence). This CDR3 contains 15 residues. The CDR3 region has the DNA TGTGCCAGCAGCTCCCCGACAGGGAGTAATTCACCCCTCCACTTT. Encoded protein: CASSSPTGSNSPLHF.

The chain carries TRBV29-1 and TRBJ2-7, with 11 bases aligning to TRBD2. Trimming cost V 3 bases and J 5 bases; bases outside gene matches: 12. The CDR3 is 16 amino acids. Germline V CDR1 and CDR2: SQVTM, ANQGSEA. CDR3 loop: CSVDLAGGPGDDEQYF. The CDR3 DNA reads TGCAGCGTTGACCTAGCGGGGGGTCCCGGAGACGACGAGCAGTACTTC.

The chain is built from TRBV19 and TRBJ1-5; D is unresolved. V was trimmed by 5 bases and J by 3 bases, leaving 8 bases between them. Germline loops: CDR1 LNHDA, CDR2 SQIVND (reference sequence). The CDR3 covers 13 residues. The CDR3 protein is CASSLTLNQPQHF. DNA of the CDR3: TGTGCCAGTAGTTTGACACTCAATCAGCCCCAGCATTTT.

V gene TRBV3-1 (or the pseudogene TRBV3-2) combines with J gene TRBJ2-1, with D possibly matching TRBD1 (5 bases). The germline V and J ends were trimmed by 5 bases and 3 bases, with 11 bases remaining between them. Germline V gene sequence: CDR1 LGHDT, CDR2 YNNKEL (reference sequence). This CDR3 has 14 amino acids. CDR3 nucleotides: TGTGCCAGCAGCACTTCAACAGGCTACAATGAGCAGTTCTTC. This gives the protein CASSTSTGYNEQFF.

With regard to this clone: A read error may produce the germline difference seen at one junction end. The V gene is TRBV13, the J gene TRBJ1-1; D gene ambiguous. The CDR3 extends over 15 amino acids. Germline V CDR1 and CDR2: PRHDT, FYEKMQ (reference sequence). The CDR3 here is CASSVGPVSLTEAFF. The CDR3, as DNA: TGTGCCAGCAGCGTAGGGCCAGTTTCGCTCACTGAAGCTTTCTTT.

The rearrangement joins TRBV27 to TRBJ2-4, with TRBD1 matching 7 bases. The germline CDR1 and CDR2 sequences are MNHEY and SMNVEV (reference sequence). J gave up 3 bases and V 5 bases, and 16 bases lay outside the gene matches. The CDR3 length is 18 residues. CDR3 sequence reads: CASSALTGEGFHKNIQYF. The CDR3, as DNA: TGTGCCAGCAGTGCCTTAACAGGGGAAGGTTTCCACAAAAACATTCAGTACTTC.

In its sample, this clone was seen once. The V gene is TRBV5-1, the J gene TRBJ2-1; the D gene is possibly TRBD1 (7 bases). Trimming stripped 3 bases from V and 4 bases from J, with 14 bases between. The germline CDR1 and CDR2 sequences are SGHRS and YFSETQ. This CDR3 is 15 amino acids long. The CDR3, as DNA: TGCGCCAGCAGCTGGGGGGACAGAGGGTACAATGAGCAGTTCTTC. Translated: CASSWGDRGYNEQFF.

This chain joins TRBV2 and TRBJ1-3; TRBD1 is a possible D gene (6 bases). The CDR3 is 15 residues long. Germline lookup yields CDR1 SNHLY and CDR2 FYNNEI. Trimming stripped 8 bases from V and 0 bases from J, with 14 bases between. This CDR3 is CASWAGTLSGNTIYF. CDR3 in DNA: TGTGCCAGCTGGGCAGGGACACTCTCTGGAAACACCATATATTTT.

The chain recombines TRBV28 with TRBJ1-1; TRBD1 matches 8 bases. The CDR3 consists of 14 residues. V lost 5 bases, J lost 4 bases, and 6 bases stayed unmatched. Germline lookup yields CDR1 MDHEN and CDR2 SYDVKM. This chain's CDR3 is CASSRTGSATEAFF. The CDR3 nucleotides are TGTGCCAGCAGTAGGACAGGGTCGGCCACTGAAGCTTTCTTT.

Remarks on this clone: Since the CDR3 does not end with the conserved phenylalanine or tryptophan, this likely comes from a read error. No DNA is shown, since the ends of the CDR3 on it are uncertain; the CDR3 is the one TCRdb lists. The chain carries TRBV6-1 and TRBJ1-1; the DNA was not compared with TRBD1, the D call given in the table. The CDR3 comprises 13 residues, both ends counted. Germline CDR1 reads MNHNS; CDR2 reads SASEGT. The CDR3 sequence is CASSEAGLWDRDL.

The chain links TRBV2 to TRBJ2-7; 8 bases are shared with TRBD1. V lost 8 bases, J lost 6 bases, and 9 bases stayed unmatched. Germline CDR1 SNHLY, CDR2 FYNNEI. CDR3 size: 13 residues. CDR3 DNA: TGTGCCAGCGGACGGACAGGGCTGGGCGAGCAGTACTTC. This codes for CASGRTGLGEQYF.

This clone was recorded once. The chain uses TRBV5-8 and TRBJ1-1; D not certain. In germline, CDR1 is SGHTS, CDR2 YDEGEE. The CDR3 is made up of 12 amino acids. Trimming took off 6 bases at V and 4 bases at J, with 10 bases between the two ends. The DNA of the CDR3 is TGTGCCAGCAACGAGAGGTTCACTGAAGCTTTCTTT. Its translation: CASNERFTEAFF. Looking up the rest from reference TRBV5-8 and TRBJ1-1 gives the full variable domain: EAGVTQSPTHLIKTRGQQATLRCSPISGHTSVYWYQQALGLGLQFLLWYDEGEERNRGNFPPRFSGRQFPNYSSELNVNALELEDSALYLCASNERFTEAFFGQGTRLTVV.

The chain joins TRBV6-5 to TRBJ1-2; D is perhaps TRBD1 (6 bases). CDR1 is MNHEY, CDR2 SVGAGI, per germline. CDR3 length equals 13 residues. V was clipped by 5 bases and J by 4 bases, with 11 bases between them. CDR3 bases: TGTGCCAGCAGTCAGACAGGTGGCTATGGCTACACCTTC. It encodes CASSQTGGYGYTF.